These 32 T cell receptor beta chains originate from one sample sequenced in a study of vaccination effects on CD4 cells after COVID-19. Sequenced by immunoSEQ multiplex PCR; TCRdb stores in-frame clones only, minus some. Among fewer than 60,000 clones listed, less than 80% were seen once. Their antigens are not known. Having been cultured for about 10 days, the cells underwent CD4+ T cell isolation. Participants were vaccinated with two doses of either the BNT162b2 or mRNA-1273 vaccine. The specimen comprised CD4+ T cells from PBMCs cultured without peptide, sampled after COVID-19 vaccination. The source is a human donor who received a COVID-19 vaccine.

V and J are TRBV5-8 and TRBJ2-1; 7 bases line up with TRBD1. CDR3 length: 14 residues. Germline lookup yields CDR1 SGHTS and CDR2 YDEGEE. Trimming took 2 bases from V and 7 from J; bases not matched to a gene: 6. The CDR3, as DNA: TGTGCCAGCAGCTTAAGATGGACAGGTAATGAGCAGTTCTTC. This translates into CASSLRWTGNEQFF.

The rearrangement uses TRBV18 and TRBJ2-1; weak D call: TRBD2 (5 bases). CDR3 length: 17 residues. Trimming left V 5 bases short and J 10 bases short, with 27 bases between. From germline, CDR1 is KGHSH and CDR2 LQKENI. DNA of the CDR3: TGTGCCAGCTCAGCCCCTACTAGTAGCCCGGGCCGTCGGGAGCAGTTCTTC. Translation: CASSAPTSSPGRREQFF.

The chain employs TRBV30 and TRBJ1-2; D might be TRBD1 (5 bases). The germline V gene has CDR1 GTSNPN and CDR2 SVGIG (reference sequence). This CDR3 spans 11 amino acids. With 2 bases removed from V and 8 bases from J, the gap between germline ends came to 9 bases. CDR3 sequence (DNA): TGTGCCTGGAGTTCGGGGGGAGGCTACACCTTC. It codes for CAWSSGGGYTF.

J is TRBJ2-3 and V is TRBV30, with TRBD1 matching 9 bases. CDR3 size: 13 residues. Germline CDR1 is GTSNPN and CDR2 is SVGIG (reference sequence). Trimming at V came to 5 bases and at J to 9 bases, leaving 9 bases not matched to a gene. The CDR3 DNA sequence: TGTGCCTGGGATTTTACAGGGGGCATGACGCAGTATTTT. This sequence encodes CAWDFTGGMTQYF.

CDR3 nucleotides: TGTGCCAGCACCCAACAGGGACTCTATGGCTACACCTTC. Translated: CASTQQGLYGYTF. This chain links TRBV6-5 with TRBJ1-2; D possibly corresponds to TRBD1 (6 bases). Trimming took off 7 bases at V and 4 bases at J, with 13 bases between the two ends. This CDR3 comprises 13 residues. CDR1 is MNHEY and CDR2 is SVGAGI in the germline V gene.

This chain links TRBV11-1 with TRBJ2-2; 7 nucleotides align to TRBD2. This CDR3 comprises 16 residues. Trimming at V came to 5 bases and at J to 1 base, leaving 7 bases not matched to a gene. Germline V CDR1 and CDR2: SGHAT, FQDESV (reference sequence). For the CDR3, the DNA is TGTGCCAGCAGCCTACAGACTAGCCAGAACACCGGGGAGCTGTTTTTT. Amino acids: CASSLQTSQNTGELFF.

The rearrangement joins TRBV28 to TRBJ1-1; D possibly corresponds to TRBD1 (6 bases). V shed 3 bases and J shed 11 bases, with 13 bases lying between them. The CDR3 contains 12 residues. Germline assignment: CDR1 MDHEN and CDR2 SYDVKM. The DNA of the CDR3 is TGTGCCAGCAGTTTCAGGGGCCGCGGGGCTTTCTTT. It is translated as CASSFRGRGAFF.

The chain links TRBV30 to TRBJ1-2, with a possible D match to TRBD1 (5 bases). CDR1 and CDR2 from the germline V gene are GTSNPN and SVGIG (reference sequence). The CDR3 runs 13 residues. With 5 bases removed from V and 6 bases from J, the gap between germline ends came to 16 bases. The CDR3 DNA is TGTGCCTGGGGGTACAACCTGGGGCATGGCTACACCTTC. This codes for CAWGYNLGHGYTF.

This clone was found once. The rearrangement joins TRBV21-1 to TRBJ2-7; the table's TRBD1 call for D was not verified on the DNA. TRBV21-1 corresponds to a pseudogene. The CDR3 is 14 residues long. CDR3 region: CASSERVGTGGEYF. CDR3 DNA: TGTGCCAGCAGCGAAAGAGTAGGGACAGGGGGCGAGTACTTC.

CDR3 sequence reads: CASRDSYNSPLHF. The CDR3 DNA follows: TGTGCCAGCAGGGACAGTTATAATTCACCCCTCCACTTT. This chain joins TRBV6-5 and TRBJ1-6; D may be TRBD1 (6 bases). Germline values: CDR1 MNHEY, CDR2 SVGAGI. Trimming removed 6 bases from V and 4 bases from J, with 7 bases in between. The CDR3 totals 13 residues.

This rearrangement joins TRBV5-1 to TRBJ2-7, with D possibly being TRBD2 (6 bases). This CDR3 is built from 19 residues. Trimming shortened V by 0 bases and J by 4 bases, and 26 bases separated the two germline ends. Germline values: CDR1 SGHRS, CDR2 YFSETQ. This CDR3 reads CASSLAPVTPGLPFYEQYF. DNA of the CDR3: TGCGCCAGCAGCTTGGCCCCCGTTACTCCGGGACTCCCCTTTTACGAGCAGTACTTC. Full variable domain (remainder filled in from reference TRBV5-1 and TRBJ2-7): KAGVTQTPRYLIKTRGQQVTLSCSPISGHRSVSWYQQTPGQGLQFLFEYFSETQRNKGNFPGRFSGRQFSNSRSEMNVSTLELGDSALYLCASSLAPVTPGLPFYEQYFGPGTRLTVT.

This clone was counted once. This sequence joins TRBV7-2 and TRBJ2-7; 11 bases line up with TRBD2. With V trimmed by 5 bases and J by 5 bases, 8 bases remained unmatched. The CDR3 spans 15 residues. Germline V gene sequence: CDR1 SGHTA, CDR2 FQGNSA. DNA of the CDR3: TGTGCCAGCAGCGCACTAGCGGGAGAGACCCACGAGCAGTACTTC. As protein: CASSALAGETHEQYF.

This chain connects TRBV7-9 to TRBJ1-6, with D possibly TRBD1 on 6 matching bases. This CDR3 contains 14 residues. CDR1 and CDR2 (germline): SEHNR, FQNEAQ (reference sequence). Trimming stripped 2 bases from V and 7 bases from J, with 9 bases between. CDR3 DNA: TGTGCCAGCAGCTTATCAGGGGTGAATTCACCCCTCCACTTT. Its protein product is CASSLSGVNSPLHF.

V usage is TRBV7-9 and J usage is TRBJ2-3, with 8 positions matching TRBD1. CDR1 SEHNR and CDR2 FQNEAQ come from the germline V gene (reference sequence). CDR3 length: 15 residues. Trimming took 7 bases from V and 2 from J; bases not matched to a gene: 8. The CDR3, as DNA: TGTGCCAGCACCACAGGGGGAAGCGACACAGATACGCAGTATTTT. Translated: CASTTGGSDTDTQYF.

The chain carries TRBV5-1 and TRBJ2-7; 13 nucleotides match TRBD2. After removal of 3 bases from V and 3 bases from J, the junction contained 9 bases not matched to a gene. The CDR3 length is 17 residues. Germline V lookup: CDR1 SGHRS, CDR2 YFSETQ. For the CDR3, the DNA is TGCGCCAGCAGCTCCGCCGGGACTAGCGGGATAGGCTACGAGCAGTACTTC. It encodes CASSSAGTSGIGYEQYF.

The DNA of the CDR3 is TGTGCCATCAGCCAGGTATCTTCTTCCTATGGCTACACCTTC. Translating it yields CAISQVSSSYGYTF. The rearrangement uses TRBV10-3 and TRBJ1-2; D not certain. CDR1 and CDR2 from the germline V gene are ENHRY and SYGVKD. CDR3 length equals 14 residues. The V and J ends lost 6 bases and 4 bases respectively, with 15 bases between them.

This clone was observed a few times. The J gene is TRBJ1-1, the V gene TRBV30; maybe TRBD1 (5 bases). The germline CDR1 and CDR2 sequences are GTSNPN and SVGIG (reference sequence). V shed 5 bases and J shed 4 bases, with 8 bases lying between them. The CDR3 loop spans 11 amino acids. CDR3 sequence (DNA): TGTGCCTGGGAGGGGTTCACTGAAGCTTTCTTT. Encoded protein: CAWEGFTEAFF.

The chain couples TRBV20-1 to TRBJ2-7; a possible D gene is TRBD2 (5 bases). Between the trimmed V and J ends, which lost 7 bases and 5 bases, there was a span of 12 bases. Germline-derived CDR1 and CDR2 are DFQATT and SNEGSKA (reference sequence). This CDR3 contains 11 residues. CDR3 coding DNA: TGCAGTGTCACGGACTTCAACGAGCAGTACTTC. Translated, it gives CSVTDFNEQYF.

This clone was detected only once. For the CDR3, the DNA is TGCGCCAGCAGCCAAGAGCCAGGGGGCAACACCGGGGAGCTGTTTTTT. It translates to CASSQEPGGNTGELFF. V and J are TRBV4-3 and TRBJ2-2; 8 nucleotides align to TRBD1. Germline CDR1 is LGHNA and CDR2 is YSLEER. Germline trimming cut 0 bases from V and 2 bases from J; bases unmatched to any gene: 2. The CDR3 loop spans 16 amino acids.

This chain uses TRBV20-1 with TRBJ1-2; tentatively, D is TRBD1 (6 bases). V lost 6 bases to trimming and J lost 6 bases, with 11 bases between them. CDR1 is DFQATT, CDR2 SNEGSKA, per germline (reference sequence). The CDR3 runs 11 residues. This CDR3 is CSAYRENGYTF. The CDR3 bases are TGCAGTGCGTACAGGGAGAATGGCTACACCTTC.

This chain links TRBV15 with TRBJ2-1, with TRBD2 matching over 12 bases. Per germline, CDR1 LNHNV and CDR2 YYDKDF (reference sequence). The CDR3 covers 18 residues. The V gene end was trimmed by 0 bases and the J gene end by 15 bases; junction bases not matched to a gene: 18. As DNA, the CDR3 is TGTGCCACCAGCAGAGATTGGAGGGTCAGGACTAGCGGGGCCTCAGGGTTCTTC. This sequence encodes CATSRDWRVRTSGASGFF.

The CDR3 protein is CASTQQINQPQHF. The CDR3 DNA is TGTGCCAGCACCCAACAGATTAATCAGCCCCAGCATTTT. The chain carries TRBV6-5 and TRBJ1-5; D uncertain. The CDR3 is 13 residues long. V was pared by 7 bases and J by 4 bases, with 11 bases between. CDR1 and CDR2 from the germline V gene are MNHEY and SVGAGI.

The chain uses TRBV19 and TRBJ1-3, with D perhaps TRBD1 (6 bases). Trimming took 5 bases from V and 0 from J, leaving 14 bases between them. This CDR3 is built from 16 residues. Germline V gene data show CDR1 as LNHDA and CDR2 as SQIVND (reference sequence). Here the CDR3 reads CASSGGQKSSGNTIYF. CDR3 sequence (DNA): TGTGCCAGTAGTGGCGGACAGAAAAGCTCTGGAAACACCATATATTTT.

The V call is TRBV12-5, the J call TRBJ2-3; maybe TRBD1 (6 bases). The CDR3 has 12 residues. V was trimmed by 7 bases and J by 5 bases, leaving 10 bases between them. CDR1 and CDR2 from the germline V gene are LGHNT and FRNRAP. The CDR3: CASAQGRDTQYF. The CDR3 DNA is TGTGCTAGTGCTCAGGGGAGAGATACGCAGTATTTT.

The V call is TRBV4-2, the J call TRBJ2-2, with 15 bases fitting TRBD2. The germline V gene has CDR1 LGHNA and CDR2 YNFKEQ. The trim removed 2 bases at V and 4 bases at J, leaving 5 bases unmatched. This CDR3 is 18 amino acids long. The CDR3 is CASSQRGTSGGLTGELFF. As DNA, the CDR3 is TGTGCCAGCAGCCAAAGGGGGACTAGCGGGGGGCTCACCGGGGAGCTGTTTTTT.

The chain links TRBV13 to TRBJ2-1; D is perhaps TRBD2 (5 bases). Germline V gene lookup returns CDR1 PRHDT and CDR2 FYEKMQ (reference sequence). This CDR3 spans 14 amino acids. Trimming shortened V by 5 bases and J by 0 bases, and 8 bases separated the two germline ends. CDR3 amino acids: CASSEDSSYNEQFF. CDR3 bases: TGTGCCAGCAGCGAGGACTCCTCCTACAATGAGCAGTTCTTC. Filled out from reference TRBV13 and TRBJ2-1, the complete variable domain reads AAGVIQSPRHLIKEKRETATLKCYPIPRHDTVYWYQQGPGQDPQFLISFYEKMQSDKGSIPDRFSAQQFSDYHSELNMSSLELGDSALYFCASSEDSSYNEQFFGPGTRLTVL.

The chain couples TRBV7-8 to TRBJ2-1; no reliable D call. CDR1 is SGHVS, CDR2 FQNEAQ, per germline. The CDR3 loop spans 15 amino acids. V lost 5 bases, J lost 2 bases, and 13 bases lay in between. As DNA, the CDR3 is TGTGCCAGCAGCCCCCGTACCTTCGCCTACAATGAGCAGTTCTTC. Protein product: CASSPRTFAYNEQFF.

The chain has TRBV4-1 and TRBJ2-5; no firm D call. There are 12 residues in the CDR3. With 1 base removed from V and 4 bases from J, the gap between germline ends came to 4 bases. In germline, CDR1 is MGHRA, CDR2 YSYEKL. The CDR3 is CASSQVAETQYF. The CDR3 nucleotides are TGCGCCAGCAGCCAAGTAGCAGAGACCCAGTACTTC.

The chain links TRBV6-5 to TRBJ1-1, with D possibly matching TRBD1 (6 bases). Germline values: CDR1 MNHEY, CDR2 SVGAGI. V shed 7 bases and J shed 4 bases, with 13 bases lying between them. CDR3 length: 13 amino acids. DNA of the CDR3: TGTGCCAGCACCAACAGGGTAAGCACTGAAGCTTTCTTT. Amino acid sequence: CASTNRVSTEAFF.

The V and J genes are TRBV6-1 and TRBJ2-5; no clear D. The CDR3 spans 14 residues. CDR1 and CDR2 from the germline V gene are MNHNS and SASEGT. Trimming removed 1 base from V and 1 base from J, with 7 bases in between. The CDR3 loop is CASSEGVGQETQYF. The CDR3 DNA follows: TGTGCCAGCAGTGAAGGTGTGGGCCAAGAGACCCAGTACTTC.

The chain links TRBV11-3 to TRBJ2-7; 10 bases fit TRBD1. The CDR3 has 15 residues. Looked up from germline, CDR1 is SGHNT and CDR2 is YENEEA. V shed 1 base and J 4 bases; nucleotides not matched to a gene: 4. The CDR3 DNA reads as TGTGCCAGCAGCTTAGCCGGGACAGGGGCTTACGAGCAGTACTTC. It specifies CASSLAGTGAYEQYF.

The CDR3 protein is CASSPGVGTEAFF. The CDR3 bases are TGTGCCAGTAGTCCCGGGGTTGGAACTGAAGCTTTCTTT. This sequence joins TRBV19 and TRBJ1-1, with D unclear. V lost 5 bases and J 5 bases, leaving 12 bases between the germline ends. Germline V gene sequence: CDR1 LNHDA, CDR2 SQIVND (reference sequence). The CDR3 has 13 amino acids.